The sequence of this T cell receptor beta chain was determined in a study of T cell responses to AZD1222 COVID-19 vaccine. The study's findings and limits: Once two AZD1222 doses were given, Spike-specific TCR breadth and depth went up. Distributed over spike, vaccine-associated CD4 TCRs predominated at 160-218 and 743-854.

Investigators merged groups given second doses at roughly 4 or roughly 12 weeks. Data came from immunoSEQ multiplex PCR; TCRdb stores just in-frame clones and leaves some out. The data show roughly 92,000 clones, about 88% seen once. In germline, CDR1 is MGHDK, CDR2 SYGVNS. CDR3 length equals 15 residues. V lost 5 bases and J lost 7; bases outside the gene matches: 10. Notes on this clone: Its antigen is unknown.

The specimen comprised peripheral blood, sampled 28 days after the second AZD1222 dose. This receptor was taken from an adult who received the AZD1222 COVID-19 vaccine. The chain links TRBV25-1 to TRBJ2-2; 7 bases line up with TRBD1. For the CDR3, the DNA is TGTGCCAGCAGTCAGGGGGACCTTTTGGGCGGGGAGCTGTTTTTT. Translation gives CASSQGDLLGGELFF.